A single sample is the source of the 11 T cell receptor beta chains below, sequenced in a study of T cell repertoires in cytomegalovirus infection. Via MiXCR, TCRdb re-called the reads, giving one row per CDR3 protein. Here the sample spans nearly 550,000 distinct CDR3 sequences, approximately 15% being singletons. The sample taken for sequencing was CD8+ T cells from PBMCs. These receptors originate from a human donor in good health (CMV status not recorded). Some clones in this sample may be carry-over from other donors' samples.

V gene TRBV5-1 combines with J gene TRBJ1-2; 7 nucleotides align to TRBD1. The CDR3 consists of 15 residues. V lost 0 bases to trimming and J lost 6 bases; unmatched junction nucleotides: 8. Per germline, CDR1 SGHRS and CDR2 YFSETQ. The CDR3 is CASSLGGGGADGYTF. The CDR3 bases are TGCGCCAGCAGCTTGGGAGGAGGGGGCGCCGATGGCTACACCTTC.

V gene TRBV24-1 combines with J gene TRBJ1-1; a possible D gene is TRBD1 (6 bases). CDR1 and CDR2 from the germline V gene are KGHDR and SFDVKD. The CDR3 covers 11 residues. The V and J ends lost 7 bases and 6 bases respectively, with 8 bases between them. This CDR3 is CATSQGSEAFF. In nucleotides, the CDR3 is TGTGCCACCAGCCAGGGGTCTGAAGCTTTCTTT.

The rearrangement joins TRBV19 to TRBJ1-5; 8 bases agree with TRBD1. V was clipped by 5 bases and J by 0 bases; unmatched bases: 6. The CDR3 runs to 16 residues. Germline loops: CDR1 LNHDA, CDR2 SQIVND (reference sequence). The CDR3 reads CASSRTGIYSNQPQHF. As DNA, the CDR3 is TGTGCCAGTAGTCGGACAGGGATTTATAGCAATCAGCCCCAGCATTTT.

The chain couples TRBV7-4 to TRBJ1-2, with D possibly being TRBD1 (5 bases). Germline CDR1 is SGHVT and CDR2 is SQSDAQ. The CDR3 is made up of 13 amino acids. Trimming pared 8 bases from V and 4 bases from J, leaving 14 bases between. The CDR3 loop is CASWRGGTYGYTF. DNA for the CDR3: TGTGCCAGCTGGCGGGGGGGGACCTATGGCTACACCTTC.

This clonotype was seen a handful of times. The chain joins TRBV4-1 to TRBJ1-1; the match to TRBD1 covers 10 bases. The V gene end was trimmed by 6 bases and the J gene end by 1 base; junction bases not matched to a gene: 5. This CDR3 has 15 residues. Germline V CDR1 and CDR2: MGHRA, YSYEKL. The CDR3 DNA reads TGCGCCAGCAGTTCCCGGACAGGGGGGAACACTGAAGCTTTCTTT. Protein: CASSSRTGGNTEAFF.

The chain employs TRBV9 and TRBJ2-2, with 7 bases identical to TRBD2. J was trimmed by 2 bases and V by 0 bases; bases with no gene match: 4. The CDR3 spans 16 residues. CDR1 and CDR2 from the germline V gene are SGDLS and YYNGEE. Written as DNA, the CDR3 is TGTGCCAGCAGCGTAGGAGGGACTACTAACACCGGGGAGCTGTTTTTT. Amino acid sequence: CASSVGGTTNTGELFF.

This clonotype came up a few times. The chain employs TRBV27 and TRBJ2-1, with 10 bases matching TRBD2. Germline CDR1 and CDR2: MNHEY and SMNVEV (reference sequence). The CDR3 totals 16 residues. J was trimmed by 2 bases and V by 5 bases; bases with no gene match: 6. CDR3 loop: CASSLITSGTYNEQFF. In DNA, the CDR3 is TGTGCCAGCAGTCTAATCACTAGCGGGACCTACAATGAGCAGTTCTTC.

This clonotype was seen ten or more times. The rearrangement joins TRBV7-9 to TRBJ2-3; TRBD2 matches 13 bases. Germline lookup yields CDR1 SEHNR and CDR2 FQNEAQ (reference sequence). The CDR3 runs 15 residues. Trimming removed 5 bases from V and 3 bases from J; junction bases left unmatched: 2. The CDR3 DNA sequence: TGTGCCAGCAGCAAGACTAGCGGGAGGACAGATACGCAGTATTTT. Its translation: CASSKTSGRTDTQYF.

As regards this clonotype: One base away lies a much larger clone, so this may be a sequencing read error. The chain combines TRBV19 with TRBJ1-2; D might be TRBD1 (6 bases). Germline-derived CDR1 and CDR2 are LNHDA and SQIVND (reference sequence). V lost 6 bases and J 7 bases, leaving 21 bases between the germline ends. The length of the CDR3 is 15 residues. The CDR3 DNA follows: TGTGCCAGTAGCGCGGGGCAGGGGTCCGGTGTTGGCTACACCTTC. Its protein is CASSAGQGSGVGYTF.

This chain joins TRBV27 and TRBJ2-1; TRBD2 might be the D (5 bases). CDR3 size: 15 residues. Trimming removed 5 bases at V and 0 bases at J, with 11 bases between. Germline V gene lookup returns CDR1 MNHEY and CDR2 SMNVEV (reference sequence). In nucleotides, the CDR3 is TGTGCCAGCAGTCCCTGGGCGGGCTCCTACAATGAGCAGTTCTTC. Encoded protein: CASSPWAGSYNEQFF.

This clonotype appeared many times. V is TRBV7-9 and J is TRBJ2-7, with 7 bases identical to TRBD1. J lost 2 bases, V lost 4 bases, and 5 bases had no gene match. This CDR3 is built from 14 residues. CDR1 and CDR2 (germline): SEHNR, FQNEAQ (reference sequence). CDR3 sequence reads: CASSSPGQPYEQYF. The CDR3 coding sequence is TGTGCCAGCAGCTCGCCGGGACAGCCCTACGAGCAGTACTTC.